This TCR beta chain is from a study of blood T cell repertoires in COVID-19. Study summary: Researchers got acute and convalescent COVID-19 samples from the United States, Italy and Spain. The analysed material was cDNA or gDNA that came from T cells, B-cell-depleted T cells, or PBMCs.

In the original processing: Nucleated cell number was recorded as an estimate derived from reference gene primer amplification. The data were produced by immunoSEQ multiplex PCR, yet TCRdb's version contains in-frame clones alone and is incomplete. The V and J calls and clone size were taken over from that table, and D and trimming were inferred from the DNA. The sample lists about 210,000 clones, around 90% occurring once. The TCR sequence derives from a young man with acute or convalescent COVID-19. The specimen sequenced was peripheral blood.

CDR3 DNA: TGTGCCAGCTCACCTGGACACCTTGCAACTAATGAAAAACTGTTTTTT. Its protein product is CASSPGHLATNEKLFF. The rearrangement links TRBV18 to TRBJ1-4, with TRBD1 as a possible D gene (5 bases). Germline V gene lookup returns CDR1 KGHSH and CDR2 LQKENI. V was trimmed by 3 bases and J by 0 bases, leaving 11 bases between them. The length of the CDR3 is 16 residues.